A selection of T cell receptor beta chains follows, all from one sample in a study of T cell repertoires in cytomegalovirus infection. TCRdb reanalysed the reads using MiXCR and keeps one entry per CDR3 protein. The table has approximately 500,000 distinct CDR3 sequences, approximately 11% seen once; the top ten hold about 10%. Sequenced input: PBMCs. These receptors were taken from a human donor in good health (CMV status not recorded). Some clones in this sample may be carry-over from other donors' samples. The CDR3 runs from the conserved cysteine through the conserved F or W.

CASSEDPLAGFADTQYF,TRBV2,TRBJ2-3
CASSQVGNTEAFF,TRBV3-1,TRBJ1-1
CASSLRGATDTQYF,TRBV7-9,TRBJ2-3
CASSLDRGGNTEAFF,TRBV11-2,TRBJ1-1
CASSLVPGGASYEQYF,TRBV7-6,TRBJ2-7
CAWQIASASYEQYF,TRBV30,TRBJ2-7
CASSQYGGGRGQPQHF,TRBV4-2,TRBJ1-5
CASSQFLMERGHVINEQFF,TRBV23-1,TRBJ2-1
CASSLGQENSNQPQHF,TRBV27,TRBJ1-5
CASSGDGRIQHF,TRBV11-2,TRBJ1-5
CASSGAAGGRETQYF,TRBV6-1,TRBJ2-5
CASSRGVAGTKNIQYF,TRBV19,TRBJ2-4
CASSLNPGAGNTIYF,TRBV11-2,TRBJ1-3
CASSQQRASNNSPLHF,TRBV4-2,TRBJ1-6
CASSRRPAETQYF,TRBV12-3/TRBV12-4,TRBJ2-5
CASSQSMVSSYEQYF,TRBV23-1,TRBJ2-7
CASSATTDNTGELFF,TRBV5-4,TRBJ2-2
CATSAAQGGTEAFF,TRBV24-1,TRBJ1-1
CALHRGLSGWSSYNEQFF,TRBV7-3,TRBJ2-1
CASSLLDRENSPLHF,TRBV5-6,TRBJ1-6
CSARDPREGAGEQYF,TRBV20-1,TRBJ2-7
CASSLAGQVNYGYTF,TRBV5-4,TRBJ1-2
CASSRGRGVDEQFF,TRBV7-6,TRBJ2-1
CASSLQGAMKGEQFF,TRBV7-3,TRBJ2-1